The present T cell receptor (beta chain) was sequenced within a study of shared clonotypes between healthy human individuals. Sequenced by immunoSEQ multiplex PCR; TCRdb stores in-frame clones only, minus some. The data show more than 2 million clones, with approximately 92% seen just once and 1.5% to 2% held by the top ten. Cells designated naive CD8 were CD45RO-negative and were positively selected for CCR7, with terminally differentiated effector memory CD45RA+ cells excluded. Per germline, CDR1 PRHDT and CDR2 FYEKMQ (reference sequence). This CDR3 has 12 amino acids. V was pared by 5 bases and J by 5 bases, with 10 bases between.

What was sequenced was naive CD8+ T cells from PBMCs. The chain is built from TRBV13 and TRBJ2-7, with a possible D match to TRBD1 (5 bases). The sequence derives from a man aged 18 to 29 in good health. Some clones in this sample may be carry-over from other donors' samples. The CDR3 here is CASSGSGNEQYF. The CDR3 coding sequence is TGTGCCAGCAGCGGGTCAGGGAACGAGCAGTACTTC. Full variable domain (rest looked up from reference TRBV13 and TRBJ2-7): AAGVIQSPRHLIKEKRETATLKCYPIPRHDTVYWYQQGPGQDPQFLISFYEKMQSDKGSIPDRFSAQQFSDYHSELNMSSLELGDSALYFCASSGSGNEQYFGPGTRLTVT.